This T cell receptor beta chain was found in a study of Ad26.COV2.S vaccination and SARS-CoV-2 variants. General observations from the study: Considerable breadth of spike-specific CD8+ and CD4+ T cell responses has reportedly been documented following vaccination. Similar non-spike TCR breadth was observed in recipients of vaccine and of placebo.

The repertoire was sequenced with immunoSEQ multiplex PCR; TCRdb's copy has only in-frame clones and lacks some. The repertoire holds around 400,000 clones, about nine tenths seen once, with 12% in the top ten. Turning to this clone: Its antigen remains unknown.

Treatment defined: about 20 received Ad26.COV2.S at low or high dose, single or two shots; about 5 received placebo; per-sample allocation not given. The investigators took samples on day 63 after the first vaccine or placebo injection. Immunization relied on an Ad26 vector, which expressed Wuhan-strain SARS-CoV-2 spike. This CDR3 has 15 residues. V was trimmed by 2 bases and J by 14 bases, leaving 26 bases between them. CDR1 is GTSNPN and CDR2 is SVGIG in the germline V gene (reference sequence). The source material was peripheral blood, sampled in a trial of Ad26.COV2.S vaccine versus placebo. This TCR was recovered from a person between 18 and 65 years old who received the Ad26.COV2.S COVID-19 vaccine or a placebo. The V call is TRBV30, the J call TRBJ2-3, with no clear D. The CDR3 protein is CAWSLSFIADRDLYF. The CDR3 nucleotides read TGTGCCTGGAGTTTGTCCTTTATCGCGGACCGTGATTTGTATTTT.